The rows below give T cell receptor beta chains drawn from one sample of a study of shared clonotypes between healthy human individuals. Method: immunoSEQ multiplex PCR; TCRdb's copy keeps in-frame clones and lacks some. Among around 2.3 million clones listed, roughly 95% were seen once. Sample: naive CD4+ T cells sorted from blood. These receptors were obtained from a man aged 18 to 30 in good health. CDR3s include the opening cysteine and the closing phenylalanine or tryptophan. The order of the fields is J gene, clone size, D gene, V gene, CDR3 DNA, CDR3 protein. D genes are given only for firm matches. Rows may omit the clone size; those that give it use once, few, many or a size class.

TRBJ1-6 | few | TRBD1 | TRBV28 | TGTGCCAGCAGTCCCGGACAGGGTTACACTAATTCACCCCTCCACTTT | CASSPGQGYTNSPLHF
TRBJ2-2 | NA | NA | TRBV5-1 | TGCGCCAGCAGCCCAGGTGCTTCAAACACGGCCGGGGAGCTGTTTTTT | CASSPGASNTAGELFF
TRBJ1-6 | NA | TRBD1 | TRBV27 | TGTGCCAGCAGTTTCCGGGACAGGCCCCTTGGGAGGGATTCACCCCTCCACTTT | CASSFRDRPLGRDSPLHF
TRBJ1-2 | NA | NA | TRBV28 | TGTGCCAGCAGCCCGGGAGTCATAGTCTATGGCTACACCTTC | CASSPGVIVYGYTF
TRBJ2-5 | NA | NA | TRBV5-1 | TGCGCCAGCAGCTTACGTTCGCACTCTCAAGAGACCCAGTACTTC | CASSLRSHSQETQYF
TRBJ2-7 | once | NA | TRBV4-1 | TGCGCCAGCAGCCCCAGGCCACTAGGAACCTACGAGCAGTACTTC | CASSPRPLGTYEQYF
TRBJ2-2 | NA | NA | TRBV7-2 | TGTGCCAGCAGCGTATTAGTTTCGAACACCGGGGAGCTGTTTTTT | CASSVLVSNTGELFF
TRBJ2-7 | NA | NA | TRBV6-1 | TGTGCCAGCAGTCGCCGGGACGCCTCCTACGAGCAGTACTTC | CASSRRDASYEQYF
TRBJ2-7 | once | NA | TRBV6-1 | TGTGCCAGCAGCTGGCGGATCTCCTACGAGCAGTACTTC | CASSWRISYEQYF
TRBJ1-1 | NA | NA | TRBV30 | TGTGCCTGGGGACCCCGGCTCACTGAAGCTTTCTTT | CAWGPRLTEAFF
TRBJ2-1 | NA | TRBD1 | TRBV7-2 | TGTGCCAGCACTCTGGTACAGGGGGCTCGGAATGAGCAGTTCTTC | CASTLVQGARNEQFF
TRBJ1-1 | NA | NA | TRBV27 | TGTGCCAGCAGTTTAAGGGGGGTATTGGACACTGAAGCTTTCTTT | CASSLRGVLDTEAFF
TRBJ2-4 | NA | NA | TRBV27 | TGTGCCAGCAGTACAATAGACAGGCTAGCCAAAAACATTCAGTACTTC | CASSTIDRLAKNIQYF
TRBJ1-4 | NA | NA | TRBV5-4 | TGTGCCAGTCATCGGGCAGGGGCAGGTGGGGATGAAAAACTGTTTTTT | CASHRAGAGGDEKLFF
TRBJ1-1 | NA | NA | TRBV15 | TGTGCCACCAGCAGAGGTTCCGGGTTTGCTTTCTTT | CATSRGSGFAFF
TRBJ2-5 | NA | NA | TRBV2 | TGTGCCAGCAGTGAGGGGCAGGGCCAGACCCAGTACTTC | CASSEGQGQTQYF
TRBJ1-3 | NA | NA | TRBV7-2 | TGTGCCAGCAGCTTAGGTTCGGGGGTAGGAAACACCATATATTTT | CASSLGSGVGNTIYF
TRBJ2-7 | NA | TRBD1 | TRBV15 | TGTGCCACCAGCAGGACCGGGACAGGGGCGAGCGAGCAGTACTTC | CATSRTGTGASEQYF
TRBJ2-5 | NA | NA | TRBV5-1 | TGCGCCAGCAGCGATCAGGGTATGGGAGACCAGTACTTC | CASSDQGMGDQYF
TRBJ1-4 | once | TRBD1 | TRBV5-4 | TGTGCCAGCAGCAAAGGACAGGGAACGCCTGAAAAACTGTTTTTT | CASSKGQGTPEKLFF
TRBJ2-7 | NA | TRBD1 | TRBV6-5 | TGTGCCAGCAGTTGGGACAGGGGAACCTACGAGCAGTACTTC | CASSWDRGTYEQYF
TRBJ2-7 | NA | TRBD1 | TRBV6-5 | TGTGCCAGCAGTTACTCCCGGACAGGAGGTCCCGAGCAGTACTTC | CASSYSRTGGPEQYF